Below, one T cell receptor (beta chain) is given with its context. As yet, its antigen is unknown. The sample originates from a study of beta chain features in type 1 diabetes. Notes on the study in general: The naive, central memory and Treg TCRB repertoires looked more alike in patients than they did in healthy donors.

Germline assignment: CDR1 LGHNA and CDR2 YSLEER. The CDR3 sequence is 17 residues long. Losses at the gene ends were 3 bases for V and 8 bases for J; bases not matched to a gene: 15. The investigators reverse transcribed all of the isolated RNA, so they sequenced expressed TCRB transcripts. Profiled with immunoSEQ multiplex PCR; TCRdb holds only in-frame clones, not every one. The sample has more than 300,000 clones, roughly 12% seen once. The material sequenced was naive CD4+ T cells from blood. The chain is built from TRBV4-3 and TRBJ1-2, with 10 bases matching TRBD1. The receptor was derived from a man between 18 and 35 years old in good health. The CDR3 nucleotides are TGCGCCAGCAGCCACATCCGACAGGGGGCTTCAGCGCGGGGCTACACCTTC. It is translated as CASSHIRQGASARGYTF.